A selection of T cell receptor beta chains follows, all from one sample in a study of shared clonotypes between healthy human individuals. Generated by immunoSEQ multiplex PCR, the TCRdb table keeps only in-frame clones and is missing some. The sample contains some 240,000 clones, just over 65% of which appear only once. Sequencing was done on a sample of memory CD4+ T cells sorted from blood. All receptors derive from a man aged 30 to 45 in good health. The CDR3 runs from the conserved cysteine through the conserved F or W. The D gene is left open where the match is weak. Expanded clones are given a class, and other clones once, few, many or no size at all.

v_gene	d_gene	abundance	j_gene	CDR3aa	CDR3nt
TRBV7-9	-	-	TRBJ2-3	CASTTSADTQYF	TGTGCCAGCACCACAAGCGCAGATACGCAGTATTTT
TRBV5-6	-	-	TRBJ1-3	CASSLGVSSGNTIYF	TGTGCCAGCAGCTTGGGGGTGAGCTCTGGAAACACCATATATTTT
TRBV25-1	TRBD1	-	TRBJ2-3	CASSSGTGGTDTQYF	TGTGCCAGCAGTTCCGGGACAGGTGGCACAGATACGCAGTATTTT
TRBV28	-	-	TRBJ1-2	CASSLGGTPPGNYGYTF	TGTGCCAGCAGTTTAGGAGGGACACCCCCAGGAAACTATGGCTACACCTTC
TRBV9	-	-	TRBJ2-3	CASSPPGWDSADTQYF	TGTGCCAGCAGCCCTCCAGGGTGGGACTCTGCGGATACGCAGTATTTT
TRBV5-1	TRBD1	-	TRBJ1-1	CASSQIGGSTEAFF	TGCGCCAGCAGCCAGATAGGGGGCTCGACTGAAGCTTTCTTT
TRBV4-1	-	few	TRBJ1-2	CASSQADRANYGYTF	TGCGCCAGCAGCCAAGCAGACCGAGCTAACTATGGCTACACCTTC
TRBV2	TRBD1	-	TRBJ2-7	CASSEPGQGRSYEQYF	TGTGCCAGCAGCGAGCCGGGACAGGGGAGGTCCTACGAGCAGTACTTC
TRBV28	-	-	TRBJ1-2	CASSLVRGNYYGYTF	TGTGCCAGCAGTTTGGTTAGGGGTAACTACTATGGCTACACCTTC
TRBV7-2	-	-	TRBJ2-1	CASSYLGLQYNEQFF	TGTGCCAGCAGCTACCTGGGACTGCAGTACAATGAGCAGTTCTTC
TRBV5-4	TRBD2	-	TRBJ2-5	CASSLGSGRGWETQYF	TGTGCCAGCAGCTTGGGGAGCGGGAGAGGCTGGGAGACCCAGTACTTC
TRBV19	-	-	TRBJ2-5	CARGRETQYF	TGTGCCAGGGGACGAGAGACCCAGTACTTC
TRBV18	TRBD1	-	TRBJ1-1	CASSPRQGTTEAFF	TGTGCCAGCTCACCACGACAGGGTACCACTGAAGCTTTCTTT
TRBV7-9	-	-	TRBJ2-6	CASSLALQGAGANVLTF	TGTGCCAGCAGCTTAGCCTTACAGGGCGCCGGGGCCAACGTCCTGACTTTC
TRBV2	-	few	TRBJ2-1	CASSTYNEQFF	TGTGCCAGCAGTACGTACAATGAGCAGTTCTTC
TRBV27	-	-	TRBJ1-4	CASSQPGTGNEKLFF	TGTGCCAGCAGTCAACCCGGAACAGGGAATGAAAAACTGTTTTTT
TRBV4-1	TRBD2	-	TRBJ2-7	CASSQILSSGNYEQYF	TGCGCCAGCAGCCAAATCCTCTCTAGCGGAAACTACGAGCAGTACTTC
TRBV7-9	TRBD2	-	TRBJ2-1	CASSFPPGGPRSYNEQFF	TGTGCCAGCAGCTTCCCCCCGGGGGGGCCTCGCTCCTACAATGAGCAGTTCTTC
TRBV6-1	TRBD1	-	TRBJ1-2	CASSKGTGSGYTF	TGTGCCAGCAGCAAGGGGACAGGGAGTGGCTACACCTTC
TRBV10-3	-	-	TRBJ2-7	CAISGTDYEQYF	TGTGCCATCAGTGGGACAGACTACGAGCAGTACTTC
TRBV19	-	-	TRBJ2-3	CASSIRAGFTQYF	TGTGCCAGTAGTATAAGGGCGGGATTTACGCAGTATTTT
TRBV28	-	few	TRBJ2-7	CASSKQLTGYSSYEQYF	TGTGCCAGCAGTAAGCAACTAACGGGGTATAGCTCCTACGAGCAGTACTTC